The 24 T cell receptor beta chains in this list originate from one sample, sequenced in a study of OX40 agonist ivuxolimab in advanced cancers. Clones were read by immunoSEQ multiplex PCR, and TCRdb kept only the in-frame ones, dropping some. The sample lists over 55,000 clones, less than 95% occurring once. The sample was CD4+ or CD8+ T cells sorted from blood, taken in a trial of the OX40 agonist ivuxolimab. These receptors came from an adult with an advanced solid tumor such as melanoma, head and neck, liver or kidney cancer.

J is TRBJ2-7 and V is TRBV6-6, with 9 bases fitting TRBD2. The CDR3 extends over 15 amino acids. Trimming at V came to 5 bases and at J to 3 bases, leaving 8 bases not matched to a gene. Germline loops: CDR1 MNHNY, CDR2 SVGAGI (reference sequence). The CDR3 sequence: CASSAGLARSYEQYF. In nucleotides, the CDR3 is TGTGCCAGCAGTGCTGGACTAGCGAGAAGCTACGAGCAGTACTTC.

The chain combines TRBV4-3 with TRBJ2-1; TRBD2 matches 12 bases. Trimming removed 2 bases from V and 3 bases from J; junction bases left unmatched: 5. Germline V gene lookup returns CDR1 LGHNA and CDR2 YSLEER. The CDR3 has 17 amino acids. The CDR3 is CASSQTLAGGLYNEQFF. CDR3 DNA: TGCGCCAGCAGCCAAACCCTAGCGGGAGGGCTCTACAATGAGCAGTTCTTC.

The rearrangement links TRBV27 to TRBJ2-1; no clear D. This CDR3 is built from 14 residues. Trimming pared 4 bases from V and 0 bases from J, leaving 7 bases between. The germline V gene has CDR1 MNHEY and CDR2 SMNVEV (reference sequence). The CDR3 spells CASSYARSYNEQFF. CDR3 DNA sequence: TGTGCCAGCAGTTACGCTCGCTCCTACAATGAGCAGTTCTTC.

This clone was detected once. The genes are TRBV6-5 and TRBJ1-2; weak D call: TRBD1 (6 bases). CDR3 length equals 14 residues. V shed 8 bases and J shed 8 bases, with 21 bases lying between them. Germline-derived CDR1 and CDR2 are MNHEY and SVGAGI. CDR3 protein: CASALDGGYRGYTF. The CDR3 nucleotides are TGTGCCAGCGCCCTGGACGGGGGCTATAGGGGCTACACCTTC.

The chain recombines TRBV5-1 with TRBJ2-3; 9 bases map to TRBD2. The CDR3 has 14 amino acids. Germline values: CDR1 SGHRS, CDR2 YFSETQ. Losses at the gene ends were 6 bases for V and 3 bases for J; bases not matched to a gene: 5. Here the CDR3 reads CASTPAGGTDTQYF. In nucleotides, the CDR3 is TGCGCCAGCACCCCAGCGGGGGGAACAGATACGCAGTATTTT.

V and J are TRBV6-6 and TRBJ2-5; unclear D gene. Looked up from germline, CDR1 is MNHNY and CDR2 is SVGAGI (reference sequence). The CDR3 is made up of 14 amino acids. V was shortened by 7 bases and J by 5 bases, with 17 bases between the two germline ends. This CDR3 is CASKTSPQGETQYF. CDR3 nucleotide sequence: TGTGCCAGCAAAACGAGTCCCCAAGGGGAGACCCAGTACTTC.

The CDR3 DNA reads as TGCGCCAGCAGCCAGCAGGGGTTCCGCACTGAAGCTTTCTTT. Its translation is CASSQQGFRTEAFF. The rearrangement links TRBV4-3 to TRBJ1-1; perhaps TRBD1 as D (6 bases). This CDR3 comprises 14 residues. The V and J ends lost 3 bases and 4 bases respectively, with 12 bases between them. Germline V gives CDR1 LGHNA, CDR2 YSLEER.

This chain links TRBV6-1 with TRBJ1-5; 8 bases line up with TRBD1. The CDR3 consists of 14 residues. Germline-derived CDR1 and CDR2 are MNHNS and SASEGT. Trimming at V came to 4 bases and at J to 3 bases, leaving 2 bases not matched to a gene. The CDR3 loop is CASSADRVNQPQHF. The CDR3 nucleotides are TGTGCCAGCAGTGCGGACAGGGTCAATCAGCCCCAGCATTTT.

The gene calls are TRBV5-1 and TRBJ2-1; D is possibly TRBD1 or TRBD2 (5 bases each). The ends were cut back, 4 bases at V and 9 bases at J, with 11 bases in the middle. This CDR3 has 12 residues. The V gene's germline CDR1 is SGHRS and CDR2 YFSETQ. CDR3: CASSPPGAEQFF. CDR3 nucleotide sequence: TGCGCCAGCAGCCCCCCCGGGGCTGAGCAGTTCTTC.

Note on this clone: The sample has other DNA sequences that encode this CDR3 too. This chain uses TRBV27 with TRBJ1-2; D is ambiguous. V gave up 7 bases and J gave up 6 bases, with 15 bases separating them. The germline V gene encodes CDR1 MNHEY and CDR2 SMNVEV (reference sequence). This CDR3 spans 13 amino acids. CDR3 sequence (DNA): TGTGCCAGCACGGGCGGGAGGAGGAATGGCTACACCTTC. This translates into CASTGGRRNGYTF.

This chain connects TRBV27 to TRBJ1-2; D gene unclear. This CDR3 comprises 13 residues. Germline V gene lookup returns CDR1 MNHEY and CDR2 SMNVEV (reference sequence). V gave up 3 bases and J gave up 1 base, with 6 bases separating them. CDR3 nucleotide sequence: TGTGCCAGCAGTTTGAGAGTTAACTATGGCTACACCTTC. Amino acids: CASSLRVNYGYTF.

The chain links TRBV7-2 to TRBJ2-5; D not certain. The V gene's germline CDR1 is SGHTA and CDR2 FQGNSA. The CDR3 has 13 amino acids. V was pared by 7 bases and J by 5 bases, with 14 bases between. The CDR3 DNA is TGTGCCAGCAAATCCCCCAGCGCGGAGACCCAGTACTTC. This codes for CASKSPSAETQYF.

The genes are TRBV7-9 and TRBJ1-4, with D perhaps matching TRBD1 (5 bases). The germline V gene encodes CDR1 SEHNR and CDR2 FQNEAQ (reference sequence). V lost 7 bases to trimming and J lost 7 bases, with 13 bases between them. The CDR3 length is 13 residues. In nucleotides, the CDR3 is TGTGCCAGCACAAGACAGTTAGGTGAAAAACTGTTTTTT. Its translation is CASTRQLGEKLFF.

The DNA for the CDR3 is TGTGCCAGCAGTGTGGCAGCAGGACCAAACTATGGCTACACCTTC. It translates to CASSVAAGPNYGYTF. The chain carries TRBV2 and TRBJ1-2; D gene uncertain. Germline values: CDR1 SNHLY, CDR2 FYNNEI. The CDR3 is made up of 15 amino acids. V gave up 4 bases and J gave up 2 bases, with 14 bases separating them.

The rearrangement links TRBV4-3 to TRBJ2-1; 7 bases line up with TRBD2. The germline V gene has CDR1 LGHNA and CDR2 YSLEER. V was clipped by 2 bases and J by 11 bases; unmatched bases: 3. The CDR3 spans 12 residues. CDR3 protein: CASSQSGTKQFF. CDR3 DNA: TGCGCCAGCAGCCAATCCGGGACTAAGCAGTTCTTC.

The gene calls are TRBV5-1 and TRBJ1-4; no clear D gene. V gave up 0 bases and J gave up 7 bases, with 10 bases separating them. This CDR3 region has 14 residues. Germline assignment: CDR1 SGHRS and CDR2 YFSETQ. The CDR3 DNA follows: TGCGCCAGCAGCTTGGAAACGCGCGGTGAAAAACTGTTTTTT. This translates into CASSLETRGEKLFF.

This chain links TRBV11-2 with TRBJ2-2; D uncertain. CDR1 and CDR2 (germline): SGHAT, FQNNGV. This CDR3 is built from 14 residues. Between the trimmed V and J ends, which lost 0 bases and 5 bases, there was a span of 7 bases. The DNA for the CDR3 is TGTGCCAGCAGCTTAGATTCAGTTACCGGGGAGCTGTTTTTT. As protein: CASSLDSVTGELFF.

The genes are TRBV6-6 and TRBJ1-2, with 8 nucleotides matching TRBD1. Trimming cost V 5 bases and J 3 bases; bases outside gene matches: 2. The germline V gene has CDR1 MNHNY and CDR2 SVGAGI (reference sequence). This CDR3 spans 13 amino acids. The CDR3 here is CASSEDRDYGYTF. DNA of the CDR3: TGTGCCAGCAGTGAGGACAGGGACTATGGCTACACCTTC.

This clone occurred a few times. In DNA, the CDR3 is TGTGCCAGCAGCCCGGCCGGGAACACCGGGGAGCTGTTTTTT. This gives the protein CASSPAGNTGELFF. V is TRBV7-2 and J is TRBJ2-2; D call uncertain. This CDR3 spans 14 amino acids. V dropped 5 bases and J dropped 1 base, with 8 bases sitting between them. The germline V gene encodes CDR1 SGHTA and CDR2 FQGNSA.

The V call is TRBV9, the J call TRBJ2-3; no firm D call. V shed 0 bases and J shed 7 bases, with 15 bases lying between them. CDR3 size: 15 residues. Germline lookup yields CDR1 SGDLS and CDR2 YYNGEE. The CDR3 DNA follows: TGTGCCAGCAGCGTAGCTAACAACCCTCCCCATACGCAGTATTTT. Its protein product is CASSVANNPPHTQYF.

V gene TRBV18 combines with J gene TRBJ2-1; D is undetermined. Trimming removed 3 bases at V and 6 bases at J, with 6 bases between. CDR3 size: 12 residues. Germline V CDR1 and CDR2: KGHSH, LQKENI. The CDR3 loop reads CASSPSLNEQFF. The DNA of the CDR3 is TGTGCCAGCTCACCCAGCCTCAATGAGCAGTTCTTC.

V usage is TRBV7-6 and J usage is TRBJ1-5, with TRBD1 as a possible D gene (5 bases). Germline CDR1 reads SGHVS; CDR2 reads FNYEAQ. V was trimmed by 2 bases and J by 0 bases, leaving 17 bases between them. The CDR3 spans 18 residues. The CDR3 region has the DNA TGTGCCAGCAGCTTAAGACCCCGGGACTCTTATAGCAATCAGCCCCAGCATTTT. It yields the protein CASSLRPRDSYSNQPQHF.

For the CDR3, the DNA is TGCGCCAGCAGCCAAGTGTTGAAGGGGGCCTGGGGGACTAGCGGGAGGACAGATACGCAGTATTTT. Protein sequence: CASSQVLKGAWGTSGRTDTQYF. The chain carries TRBV4-3 and TRBJ2-3; TRBD2 aligns across 15 bases. The CDR3 length is 22 residues. The ends lost 1 base at V and 3 bases at J; junction bases unmatched: 17. The germline V gene encodes CDR1 LGHNA and CDR2 YSLEER.

This clone was found once. This rearrangement joins TRBV6-1 to TRBJ2-5; D remains unclear. From germline, CDR1 is MNHNS and CDR2 SASEGT. The CDR3 has 11 residues. V gave up 5 bases and J gave up 5 bases, with 6 bases separating them. The DNA of the CDR3 is TGTGCCAGCAGTCATACGGAGACCCAGTACTTC. It yields the protein CASSHTETQYF.